The entry that follows covers one TCR beta chain sequence. The antigen remains undetermined. Assay used: immunoSEQ multiplex PCR; TCRdb lists only in-frame clones, some missing. The sample shows fewer than 70,000 clones, 87% of them seen only once. V lost 7 bases, J lost 0 bases, and 9 bases lay in between. The germline V gene encodes CDR1 MNHNS and CDR2 SASEGT. CDR3 size: 14 residues. The data belong to a study of OX40 agonist ivuxolimab in advanced cancers. Background on the study: Ivuxolimab was delivered to patients intravenously every 2 weeks at doses spanning 0.01 to 10 mg/kg. Patients achieving partial responses numbered three: one hepatocellular carcinoma case and two cutaneous melanoma cases. The study's findings and limits: What antigens the expanded peripheral T cells recognized was never established.

This clonotype was sampled from an adult with an advanced solid tumor such as melanoma, head and neck, liver or kidney cancer. The V gene is TRBV6-1, the J gene TRBJ2-2; D is ambiguous. Material: CD4+ or CD8+ T cells sorted from blood, obtained in a trial of the OX40 agonist ivuxolimab. The CDR3 is CASNLQPNTGELFF. The CDR3 DNA reads TGTGCCAGCAACCTCCAGCCGAACACCGGGGAGCTGTTTTTT.